The 3 T cell receptor beta chains below come from one sample, sequenced in a study of shared clonotypes between healthy human individuals. Here immunoSEQ multiplex PCR was the method, and the copy in TCRdb shows in-frame clones only, minus some. Found here are approximately 700,000 clones, around four fifths of them singletons; the top ten hold 1.5% to 2%. The sample comprised memory CD4+ T cells sorted from blood. Subset given: CD45RA-negative fraction. The receptors derive from a woman aged 25 to 39 in good health.

This chain joins TRBV5-5 and TRBJ2-5, with 9 bases aligning to TRBD1. This CDR3 is 14 amino acids long. Germline V CDR1 and CDR2: SGHKS, YYEKEE (reference sequence). Trimming removed 4 bases from V and 4 bases from J; junction bases left unmatched: 5. The CDR3 nucleotides read TGTGCCAGCAGCGGACAGGGGCGGTCAGAGACCCAGTACTTC. Protein product: CASSGQGRSETQYF.

This clone was seen only a few times. Distinct nucleotide sequences in the sample also encode this CDR3. The chain recombines TRBV5-1 with TRBJ1-1; D unresolved. V was cut by 0 bases and J by 5 bases, with 11 bases left in between. The CDR3 contains 14 residues. Germline V gives CDR1 SGHRS, CDR2 YFSETQ. The CDR3 coding sequence is TGCGCCAGCAGCTTGGCGAGGGAAGGGACTGAAGCTTTCTTT. Amino acid sequence: CASSLAREGTEAFF.

The J gene is TRBJ2-1, the V gene TRBV2; D possibly corresponds to TRBD1 (5 bases). The CDR3 has 14 amino acids. Trimming removed 5 bases from V and 8 bases from J, with 16 bases in between. CDR1 is SNHLY, CDR2 FYNNEI, per germline. CDR3 loop: CASSTQGQGDEQFF. For the CDR3, the DNA is TGTGCCAGCAGTACCCAGGGCCAAGGCGATGAGCAGTTCTTC.